Presented here are 25 T cell receptor beta chains from one specimen sequenced in a study of cytomegalovirus exposure and HLA in healthy donors. Vbeta (60) and Jbeta (13) primers were used in the PCR. The data were produced by immunoSEQ multiplex PCR, yet TCRdb's version contains in-frame clones alone and is incomplete. The sample table includes 60,000 to 65,000 clones. Sequencing was done on a sample of PBMCs. Receptors originate from a woman aged 18 to 35 in good health and CMV-seronegative.

The chain employs TRBV30 and TRBJ1-5; 8 positions match TRBD1. The CDR3 contains 14 residues. Per germline, CDR1 GTSNPN and CDR2 SVGIG (reference sequence). V gave up 1 base and J gave up 2 bases; unmatched junction bases: 1. The DNA of the CDR3 is TGTGCCTGGAGTGAGGGACAGGGCAATCAGCCCCAGCATTTT. Amino acids: CAWSEGQGNQPQHF.

The chain has TRBV5-1 and TRBJ2-1; 9 positions match TRBD2. The germline gives CDR1 SGHRS, CDR2 YFSETQ. V lost 2 bases to trimming and J lost 7 bases; unmatched junction nucleotides: 10. The CDR3 sequence is 16 residues long. Here the CDR3 reads CASSFTSGSNQNEQFF. CDR3 DNA sequence: TGCGCCAGCAGCTTCACTAGCGGGTCCAATCAGAATGAGCAGTTCTTC.

The chain combines TRBV29-1 with TRBJ2-7; no definite D call. Trimming left V 3 bases short and J 0 bases short, with 6 bases between. This CDR3 is 12 amino acids long. CDR1 SQVTM and CDR2 ANQGSEA come from the germline V gene. The CDR3 bases are TGCAGCGTTGAGTCAGACTCCTACGAGCAGTACTTC. As protein: CSVESDSYEQYF.

The gene calls are TRBV6-6 and TRBJ1-1; D call uncertain. The CDR3 extends over 14 amino acids. Germline V gene data show CDR1 as MNHNY and CDR2 as SVGAGI (reference sequence). Trimming cost V 6 bases and J 1 base, with 12 bases left between them. This chain's CDR3 is CASRQAKRNTEAFF. The CDR3 bases are TGTGCCAGCAGACAAGCGAAGAGGAACACTGAAGCTTTCTTT.

The V and J genes are TRBV27 and TRBJ2-2; TRBD2 agrees at 10 bases. In germline, CDR1 is MNHEY, CDR2 SMNVEV (reference sequence). J gave up 4 bases and V 7 bases, and 3 bases lay outside the gene matches. The CDR3 totals 14 residues. CDR3 in amino acids: CASTGLAVTGELFF. CDR3 nucleotides: TGTGCCAGCACAGGACTAGCGGTCACCGGGGAGCTGTTTTTT.

The gene calls are TRBV30 and TRBJ1-1, with D hard to call. Germline CDR1 GTSNPN, CDR2 SVGIG (reference sequence). V was clipped by 0 bases and J by 11 bases, with 13 bases between them. The CDR3 has 12 residues. The CDR3 loop is CAWSVMPGGAFF. The CDR3 coding sequence is TGTGCCTGGAGTGTAATGCCGGGCGGGGCTTTCTTT. Full variable domain (remainder filled in from reference TRBV30 and TRBJ1-1): SQTIHQWPATLVQPVGSPLSLECTVEGTSNPNLYWYRQAAGRGLQLLFYSVGIGQISSEVPQNLSASRPQDRQFILSSKKLLLSDSGFYLCAWSVMPGGAFFGQGTRLTVV.

In DNA form, the CDR3 reads TGTGCCAGCAGAAGGCCGGGAGCTTGGAGCGGAGATACGCAGTATTTT. Amino acids: CASRRPGAWSGDTQYF. The gene calls are TRBV2 and TRBJ2-3; possible D gene TRBD2, 6 bases. Germline values: CDR1 SNHLY, CDR2 FYNNEI. The length of the CDR3 is 16 residues. Trimming left V 6 bases short and J 5 bases short, with 21 bases between.

This chain connects TRBV4-2 to TRBJ2-5; 8 bases fit TRBD2. J lost 2 bases, V lost 5 bases, and 10 bases had no gene match. Germline assignment: CDR1 LGHNA and CDR2 YNFKEQ. This CDR3 is 16 amino acids long. The CDR3 region is CASSRPGGGGQETQYF. DNA of the CDR3: TGTGCCAGCAGCAGACCCGGCGGCGGGGGGCAAGAGACCCAGTACTTC.

The chain is built from TRBV7-3 and TRBJ2-4; tentative D call: TRBD2 (6 bases). The CDR3 length is 15 residues. CDR1 SGHTA and CDR2 FQGTGA come from the germline V gene. V shed 5 bases and J shed 0 bases, with 11 bases lying between them. CDR3 DNA sequence: TGTGCCAGCAGCCCGGACGGGGGAGCCAAAAACATTCAGTACTTC. Amino acid sequence: CASSPDGGAKNIQYF.

The genes are TRBV30 and TRBJ1-1; perhaps TRBD1 as D (6 bases). Germline V lookup: CDR1 GTSNPN, CDR2 SVGIG (reference sequence). The CDR3 consists of 12 residues. CDR3 loop: CALDRLGTEAFF. Written as DNA, the CDR3 is TGTGCGCTAGACAGGTTAGGGACTGAAGCTTTCTTT.

The J gene is TRBJ2-1, the V gene TRBV9; D call uncertain. Germline V lookup: CDR1 SGDLS, CDR2 YYNGEE. The length of the CDR3 is 14 residues. The V end was cut by 0 bases, the J end by 3 bases, with 7 bases between. CDR3 sequence (DNA): TGTGCCAGCAGCGTAGGAACAGTCTACAATGAGCAGTTCTTC. Amino acids: CASSVGTVYNEQFF.

The V and J genes are TRBV10-2 and TRBJ2-3; tentative D call: TRBD2 (5 bases). Germline V gene data show CDR1 as WSHSY and CDR2 as SAAADI. The V end was cut by 3 bases, the J end by 3 bases, with 10 bases between. CDR3 size: 14 residues. CDR3 nucleotides: TGCGCCAGCAGTGAAGCGGCTTTAACAGATACGCAGTATTTT. It yields the protein CASSEAALTDTQYF.

The chain links TRBV25-1 to TRBJ2-7; tentative D call: TRBD2 (5 bases). This CDR3 is built from 15 residues. Deletions cut 8 bases from V and 1 base from J, with 18 bases between. Looked up from germline, CDR1 is MGHDK and CDR2 is SYGVNS. The DNA of the CDR3 is TGTGCCAGCGGTAAACTAGACGGGCTGTCCTACGAGCAGTACTTC. Translation: CASGKLDGLSYEQYF.

The CDR3 loop is CASRDTGGYEQYF. CDR3 coding DNA: TGTGCCAGCAGGGATACAGGGGGGTACGAGCAGTACTTC. The chain has TRBV25-1 and TRBJ2-7, with 8 bases identical to TRBD1. CDR3 length: 13 residues. Germline values: CDR1 MGHDK, CDR2 SYGVNS. V lost 6 bases, J lost 4 bases, and 5 bases stayed unmatched.

CDR3 region: CASSNQQGTHFGGYTF. The CDR3 DNA is TGTGCCAGCTCTAATCAACAGGGGACCCATTTTGGTGGCTACACCTTC. The V gene is TRBV9, the J gene TRBJ1-2; 7 bases align to TRBD1. Germline loops: CDR1 SGDLS, CDR2 YYNGEE. This CDR3 has 16 residues. The V segment lost 7 bases and the J segment 7 bases; nucleotides outside the gene matches: 19.

The rearrangement links TRBV2 to TRBJ2-5, with 7 bases lining up with TRBD2. The CDR3 is 13 residues long. Trimming removed 6 bases from V and 3 bases from J; junction bases left unmatched: 4. Germline assignment: CDR1 SNHLY and CDR2 FYNNEI. CDR3 DNA sequence: TGTGCCAGCAGCTTCCGGGGGGAAGAGACCCAGTACTTC. It specifies CASSFRGEETQYF.

The chain is built from TRBV9 and TRBJ1-1; no definite D call. The length of the CDR3 is 12 residues. Germline V gives CDR1 SGDLS, CDR2 YYNGEE. The ends were cut back, 4 bases at V and 7 bases at J, with 11 bases in the middle. The CDR3 region has the DNA TGTGCCAGCAGCCCCTCGGCGGGTGAAGCTTTCTTT. This gives the protein CASSPSAGEAFF.

CDR3 region: CASSRAGGNHNEQFF. CDR3 nucleotide sequence: TGTGCCAGCAGCCGAGCGGGGGGCAATCACAATGAGCAGTTCTTC. The chain couples TRBV6-5 to TRBJ2-1; 9 bases fit TRBD2. Germline values: CDR1 MNHEY, CDR2 SVGAGI. J was trimmed by 5 bases and V by 6 bases; bases with no gene match: 8. The CDR3 consists of 15 residues.

V and J are TRBV19 and TRBJ2-1; the match to TRBD2 covers 14 bases. This CDR3 region has 17 residues. The V gene end was trimmed by 1 base and the J gene end by 4 bases; junction bases not matched to a gene: 3. The V gene's germline CDR1 is LNHDA and CDR2 SQIVND (reference sequence). CDR3 nucleotides: TGTGCCAGTAGTATAGGACTAGCGGGAGGGCCTTACAATGAGCAGTTCTTC. The encoded protein is CASSIGLAGGPYNEQFF.

The rearrangement uses TRBV25-1 and TRBJ2-2; perhaps TRBD1 as D (6 bases). CDR1 MGHDK and CDR2 SYGVNS come from the germline V gene. The length of the CDR3 is 15 residues. V was clipped by 3 bases and J by 0 bases, with 8 bases between them. In DNA form, the CDR3 reads TGTGCCAGCAGTGATGGGACATCGAACACCGGGGAGCTGTTTTTT. It yields the protein CASSDGTSNTGELFF.

J is TRBJ1-3 and V is TRBV5-1; tentative D call: TRBD1 (5 bases). Germline assignment: CDR1 SGHRS and CDR2 YFSETQ. Trimming pared 4 bases from V and 0 bases from J, leaving 20 bases between. The CDR3 consists of 18 residues. DNA of the CDR3: TGCGCCAGCAGCCCTTGGCCCACCAGGGAAAGCTCTGGAAACACCATATATTTT. It translates to CASSPWPTRESSGNTIYF.

The CDR3 nucleotides are TGTGCCAGCAGTTCCGGGACAGGAGCTTTATACGAGCAGTACTTC. Amino acids: CASSSGTGALYEQYF. The genes are TRBV5-6 and TRBJ2-7; TRBD1 aligns across 8 bases. Germline CDR1 is SGHDT and CDR2 is YYEEEE. Trimming removed 5 bases from V and 4 bases from J; junction bases left unmatched: 11. This CDR3 spans 15 amino acids.

J is TRBJ1-1 and V is TRBV30; TRBD1 might be the D (5 bases). There are 16 residues in the CDR3. The germline gives CDR1 GTSNPN, CDR2 SVGIG (reference sequence). The V and J ends lost 3 bases and 3 bases respectively, with 20 bases between them. CDR3 coding DNA: TGTGCCTGGAGGACTCTGATCGGGGGACCCGACACTGAAGCTTTCTTT. Amino acids: CAWRTLIGGPDTEAFF.

Concerning this clone: Other DNA sequences from this sample encode an identical CDR3 as well. The gene calls are TRBV6-5 and TRBJ1-1, with D perhaps matching TRBD1 (5 bases). Germline lookup yields CDR1 MNHEY and CDR2 SVGAGI. V gave up 0 bases and J gave up 5 bases, with 7 bases separating them. The CDR3 is made up of 13 amino acids. CDR3 loop: CASSYSQGTEAFF. The CDR3, as DNA: TGTGCCAGCAGTTACTCCCAGGGTACTGAAGCTTTCTTT.

This rearrangement joins TRBV6-5 to TRBJ1-2, with TRBD1 matching 7 bases. Germline CDR1 and CDR2: MNHEY and SVGAGI. The CDR3 totals 13 residues. Trimming at V came to 6 bases and at J to 1 base, leaving 2 bases not matched to a gene. CDR3 bases: TGTGCCAGCAGGAGGGACAGTAACTATGGCTACACCTTC. Translated: CASRRDSNYGYTF.